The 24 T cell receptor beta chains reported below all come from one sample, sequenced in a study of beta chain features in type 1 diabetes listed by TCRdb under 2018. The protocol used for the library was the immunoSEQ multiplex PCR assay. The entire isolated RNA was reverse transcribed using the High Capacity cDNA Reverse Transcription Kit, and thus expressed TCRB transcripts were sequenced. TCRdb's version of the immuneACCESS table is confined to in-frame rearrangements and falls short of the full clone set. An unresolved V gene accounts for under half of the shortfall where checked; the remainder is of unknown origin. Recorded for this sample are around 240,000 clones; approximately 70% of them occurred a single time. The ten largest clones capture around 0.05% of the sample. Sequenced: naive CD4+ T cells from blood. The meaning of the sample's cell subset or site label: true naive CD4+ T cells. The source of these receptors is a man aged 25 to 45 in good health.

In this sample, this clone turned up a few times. CDR3 residues: CATAASSGTTDTGELFF. The CDR3 DNA reads as TGTGCCACAGCCGCGAGTAGCGGAACCACGGACACCGGGGAGCTGTTTTTT. The chain uses TRBV10-3 and TRBJ2-2; D is perhaps TRBD2 (6 bases). CDR1 and CDR2 (germline): ENHRY, SYGVKD. This CDR3 has 17 amino acids. V lost 10 bases and J 3 bases, leaving 24 bases between the germline ends.

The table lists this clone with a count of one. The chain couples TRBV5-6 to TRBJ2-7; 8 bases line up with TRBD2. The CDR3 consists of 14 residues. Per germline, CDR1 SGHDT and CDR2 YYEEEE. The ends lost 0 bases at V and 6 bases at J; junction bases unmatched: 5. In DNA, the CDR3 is TGTGCCAGCAGCTTGGACGGGAGGGCCCGCGAGCAGTACTTC. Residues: CASSLDGRAREQYF.

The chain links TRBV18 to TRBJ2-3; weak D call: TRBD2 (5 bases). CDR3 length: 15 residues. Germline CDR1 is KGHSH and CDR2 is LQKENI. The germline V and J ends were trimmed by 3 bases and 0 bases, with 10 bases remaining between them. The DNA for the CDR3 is TGTGCCAGCTCACCCTCAGCGGAAAGCACAGATACGCAGTATTTT. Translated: CASSPSAESTDTQYF. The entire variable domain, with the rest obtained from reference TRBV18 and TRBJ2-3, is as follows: NAGVMQNPRHLVRRRGQEARLRCSPMKGHSHVYWYRQLPEEGLKFMVYLQKENIIDESGMPKERFSAEFPKEGPSILRIQQVVRGDSAAYFCASSPSAESTDTQYFGPGTRLTVL.

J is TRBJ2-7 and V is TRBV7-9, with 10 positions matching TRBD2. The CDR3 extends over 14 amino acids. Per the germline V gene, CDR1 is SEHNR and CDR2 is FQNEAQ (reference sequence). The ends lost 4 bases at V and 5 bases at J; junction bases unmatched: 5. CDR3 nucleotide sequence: TGTGCCAGCAGCTCGACTAGCGGGTCGCACGAGCAGTACTTC. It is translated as CASSSTSGSHEQYF.

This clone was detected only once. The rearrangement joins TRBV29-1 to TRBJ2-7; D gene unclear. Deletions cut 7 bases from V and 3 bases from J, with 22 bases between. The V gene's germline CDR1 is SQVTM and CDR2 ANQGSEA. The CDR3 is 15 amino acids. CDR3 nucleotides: TGCAGCGGGCCGAGGACCCCGATACGAGGCTACGAGCAGTACTTC. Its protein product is CSGPRTPIRGYEQYF.

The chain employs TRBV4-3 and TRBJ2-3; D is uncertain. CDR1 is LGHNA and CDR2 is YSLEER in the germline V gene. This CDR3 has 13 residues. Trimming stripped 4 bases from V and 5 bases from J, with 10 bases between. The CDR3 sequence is CASSPTERDTQYF. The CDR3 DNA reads TGCGCCAGCAGCCCCACAGAGAGAGATACGCAGTATTTT.

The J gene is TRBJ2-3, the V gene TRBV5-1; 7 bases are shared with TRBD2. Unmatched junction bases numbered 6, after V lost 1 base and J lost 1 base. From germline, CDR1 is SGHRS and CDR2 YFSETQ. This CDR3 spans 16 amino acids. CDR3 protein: CASSLSGGGRTDTQYF. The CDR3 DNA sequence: TGCGCCAGCAGCTTGTCTGGCGGGGGACGCACAGATACGCAGTATTTT.

The CDR3 is CASSSQMTGTHRELFF. As DNA, the CDR3 is TGTGCCAGCAGCTCCCAGATGACAGGGACCCACCGGGAGCTGTTTTTT. This chain uses TRBV7-2 with TRBJ2-2, with 7 bases aligning to TRBD1. The germline gives CDR1 SGHTA, CDR2 FQGNSA. Unmatched junction bases numbered 14, after V lost 4 bases and J lost 9 bases. The length of the CDR3 is 16 residues.

CDR3 bases: TGCAGCGTTGATGGTGAGGGTTATGGCTACACCTTC. Its protein is CSVDGEGYGYTF. The V gene is TRBV29-1, the J gene TRBJ1-2, with no clear D. The germline CDR1 and CDR2 sequences are SQVTM and ANQGSEA. The CDR3 runs to 12 residues. The V gene lost 3 bases and the J gene lost 5 bases, with 10 bases spanning the gap. Filled out from reference TRBV29-1 and TRBJ1-2, the complete variable domain reads SAVISQKPSRDICQRGTSLTIQCQVDSQVTMMFWYRQQPGQSLTLIATANQGSEATYESGFVIDKFPISRPNLTFSTLTVSNMSPEDSSIYLCSVDGEGYGYTFGSGTRLTVV.

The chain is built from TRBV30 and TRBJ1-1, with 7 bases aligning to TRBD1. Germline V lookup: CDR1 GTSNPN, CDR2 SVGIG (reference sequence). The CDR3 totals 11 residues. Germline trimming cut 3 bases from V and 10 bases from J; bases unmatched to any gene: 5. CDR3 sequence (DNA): TGTGCCTGGAGAGACAGGGAAGTAGCTTTCTTT. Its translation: CAWRDREVAFF.

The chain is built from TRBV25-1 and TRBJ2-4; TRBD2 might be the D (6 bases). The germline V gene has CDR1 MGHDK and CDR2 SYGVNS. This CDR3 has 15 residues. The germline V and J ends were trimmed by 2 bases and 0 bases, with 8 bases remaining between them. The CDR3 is CASSERGAAKNIQYF. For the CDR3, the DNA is TGTGCCAGCAGTGAACGCGGGGCAGCCAAAAACATTCAGTACTTC.

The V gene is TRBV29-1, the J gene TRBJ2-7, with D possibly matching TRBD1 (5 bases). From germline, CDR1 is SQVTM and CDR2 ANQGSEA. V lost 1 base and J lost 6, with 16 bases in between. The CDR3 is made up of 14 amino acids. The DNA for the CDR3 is TGCAGCGTTGAAGGCACAGGTTCACCGGGCGAGCAGTACTTC. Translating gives CSVEGTGSPGEQYF.

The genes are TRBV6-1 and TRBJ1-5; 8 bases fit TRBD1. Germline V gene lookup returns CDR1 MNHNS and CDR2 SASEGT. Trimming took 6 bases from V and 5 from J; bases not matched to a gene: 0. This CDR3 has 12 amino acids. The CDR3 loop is CASRDRDQPQHF. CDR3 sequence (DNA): TGTGCCAGCAGGGACAGGGATCAGCCCCAGCATTTT.

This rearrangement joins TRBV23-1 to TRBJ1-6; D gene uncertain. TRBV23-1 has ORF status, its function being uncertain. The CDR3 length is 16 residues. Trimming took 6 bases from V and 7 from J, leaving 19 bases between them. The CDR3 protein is CASRNVSRAWNSPLHF. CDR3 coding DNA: TGCGCCAGCAGAAACGTCAGCCGGGCTTGGAATTCACCCCTCCACTTT.

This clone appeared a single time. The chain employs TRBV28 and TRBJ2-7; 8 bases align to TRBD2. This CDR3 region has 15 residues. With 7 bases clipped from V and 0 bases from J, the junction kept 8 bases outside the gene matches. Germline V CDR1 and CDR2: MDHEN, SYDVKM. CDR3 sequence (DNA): TGTGCCAGCACCAGATACCGGGGGGGCTCCTACGAGCAGTACTTC. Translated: CASTRYRGGSYEQYF.

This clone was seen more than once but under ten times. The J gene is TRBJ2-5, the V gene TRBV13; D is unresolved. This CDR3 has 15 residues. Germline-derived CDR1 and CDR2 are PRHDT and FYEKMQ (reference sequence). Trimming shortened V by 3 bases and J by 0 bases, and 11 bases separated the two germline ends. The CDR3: CASSLRRKNQETQYF. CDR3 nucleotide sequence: TGTGCCAGCAGCTTGCGCAGGAAAAACCAAGAGACCCAGTACTTC.

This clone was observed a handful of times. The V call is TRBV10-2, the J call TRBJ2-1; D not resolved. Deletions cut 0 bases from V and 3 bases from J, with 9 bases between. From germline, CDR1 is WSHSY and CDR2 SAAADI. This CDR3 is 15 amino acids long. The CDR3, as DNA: TGCGCCAGCAGTGAGTCTCTTTCCGTCTACAATGAGCAGTTCTTC. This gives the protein CASSESLSVYNEQFF.

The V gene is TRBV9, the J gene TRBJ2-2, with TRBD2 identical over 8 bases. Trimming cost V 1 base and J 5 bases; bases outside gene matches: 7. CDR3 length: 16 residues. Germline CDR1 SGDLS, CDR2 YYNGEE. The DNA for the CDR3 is TGTGCCAGCAGCGTACAGGGTAGCGGGGTAACCGGGGAGCTGTTTTTT. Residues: CASSVQGSGVTGELFF.

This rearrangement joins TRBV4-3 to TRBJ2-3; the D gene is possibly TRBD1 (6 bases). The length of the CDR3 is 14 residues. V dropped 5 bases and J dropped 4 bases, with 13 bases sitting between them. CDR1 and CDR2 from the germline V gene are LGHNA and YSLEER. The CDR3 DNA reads TGCGCCAGCAGCACCCAGACAGGTTCAGATACGCAGTATTTT. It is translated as CASSTQTGSDTQYF.

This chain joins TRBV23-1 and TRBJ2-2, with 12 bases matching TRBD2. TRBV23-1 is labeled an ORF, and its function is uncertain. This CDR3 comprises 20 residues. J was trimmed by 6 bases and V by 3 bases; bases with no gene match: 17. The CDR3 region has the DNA TGCGCCAGCAGTCATCTCCGCCGGGGCCTAGCGGGAGGGCCAGCCGGGGAGCTGTTTTTT. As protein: CASSHLRRGLAGGPAGELFF.

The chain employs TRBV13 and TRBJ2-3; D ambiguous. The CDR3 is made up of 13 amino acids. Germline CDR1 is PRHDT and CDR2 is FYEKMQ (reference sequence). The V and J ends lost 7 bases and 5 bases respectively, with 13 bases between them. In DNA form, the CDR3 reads TGTGCCAGCACCACTTCCATTGGAGATACGCAGTATTTT. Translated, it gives CASTTSIGDTQYF.

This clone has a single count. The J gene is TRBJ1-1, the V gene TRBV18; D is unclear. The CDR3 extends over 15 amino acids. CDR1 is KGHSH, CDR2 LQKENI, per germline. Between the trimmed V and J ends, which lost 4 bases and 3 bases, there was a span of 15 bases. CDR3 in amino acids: CASSRNRVWDTEAFF. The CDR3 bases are TGTGCCAGCTCACGCAACAGAGTTTGGGACACTGAAGCTTTCTTT.

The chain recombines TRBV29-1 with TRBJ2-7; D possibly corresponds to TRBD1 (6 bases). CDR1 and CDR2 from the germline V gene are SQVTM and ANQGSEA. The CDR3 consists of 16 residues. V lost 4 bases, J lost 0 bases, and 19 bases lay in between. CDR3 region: CSVGIPRDISSYEQYF. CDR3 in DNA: TGCAGCGTTGGAATTCCCCGGGACATCAGCTCCTACGAGCAGTACTTC.

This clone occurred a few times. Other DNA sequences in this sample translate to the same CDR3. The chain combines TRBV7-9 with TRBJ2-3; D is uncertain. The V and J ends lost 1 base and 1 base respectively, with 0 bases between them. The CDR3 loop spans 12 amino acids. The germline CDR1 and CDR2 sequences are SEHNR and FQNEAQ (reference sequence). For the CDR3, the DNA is TGTGCCAGCAGCTTAGGCACAGATACGCAGTATTTT. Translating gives CASSLGTDTQYF.